This T cell receptor (beta chain) emerged from a study of OX40 agonist ivuxolimab in advanced cancers. Study-level findings and limits: Expanded clones were, on average, more numerous in CD8+ T cells than in CD4+.

Only in-frame clones appear in the TCRdb table, and some are missing; sequencing was by immunoSEQ multiplex PCR. There are roughly 19,000 clones in the sample; around 84% occur only once, and over 12% lies in the top ten. V shed 5 bases and J 7 bases; nucleotides not matched to a gene: 7. CDR3 length: 14 amino acids. The germline gives CDR1 MNHNY, CDR2 SVGAGI (reference sequence). With regard to this clone: Its specificity is not known.

The chain links TRBV6-6 to TRBJ2-1; 8 nucleotides line up with TRBD2. The source was CD4+ or CD8+ T cells sorted from blood, collected in a trial of the OX40 agonist ivuxolimab. This TCR was sampled from an adult with an advanced solid tumor such as melanoma, head and neck, liver or kidney cancer. In DNA form, the CDR3 reads TGTGCCAGCAGTCAGGGACTAGAGTTGAATGAGCAGTTCTTC. Translated, it gives CASSQGLELNEQFF.